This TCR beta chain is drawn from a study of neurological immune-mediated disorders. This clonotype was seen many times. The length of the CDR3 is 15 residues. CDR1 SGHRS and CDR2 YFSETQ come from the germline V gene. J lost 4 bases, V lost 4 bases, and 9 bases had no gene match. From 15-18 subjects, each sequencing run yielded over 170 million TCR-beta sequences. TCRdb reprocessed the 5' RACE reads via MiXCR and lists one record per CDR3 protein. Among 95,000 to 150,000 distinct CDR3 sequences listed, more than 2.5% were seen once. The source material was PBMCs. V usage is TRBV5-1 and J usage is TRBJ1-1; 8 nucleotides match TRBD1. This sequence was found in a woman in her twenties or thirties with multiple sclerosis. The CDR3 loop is CASSAPGGMGTEAFF. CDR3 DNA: TGCGCCAGCAGCGCACCAGGGGGCATGGGCACTGAAGCTTTCTTT.